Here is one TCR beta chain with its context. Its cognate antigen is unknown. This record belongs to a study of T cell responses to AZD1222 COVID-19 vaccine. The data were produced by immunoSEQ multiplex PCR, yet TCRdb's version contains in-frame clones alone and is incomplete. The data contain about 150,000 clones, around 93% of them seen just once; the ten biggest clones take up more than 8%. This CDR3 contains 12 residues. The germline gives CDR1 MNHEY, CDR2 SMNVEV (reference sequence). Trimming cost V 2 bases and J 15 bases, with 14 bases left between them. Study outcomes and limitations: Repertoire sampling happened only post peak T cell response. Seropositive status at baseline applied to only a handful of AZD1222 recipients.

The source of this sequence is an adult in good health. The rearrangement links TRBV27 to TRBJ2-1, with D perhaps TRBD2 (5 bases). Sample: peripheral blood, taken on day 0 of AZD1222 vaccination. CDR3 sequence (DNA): TGTGCCAGCAGTTTAGGTTCCGGGGTGTGGTTCTTC. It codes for CASSLGSGVWFF.